One and the same sample provided the 28 T cell receptor beta chains below, sequenced in a study of cytomegalovirus exposure and HLA in healthy donors. Here immunoSEQ multiplex PCR was the method, and the copy in TCRdb shows in-frame clones only, minus some. The data contain about 64,000 clones, about 90% of them seen just once; the ten biggest clones take up over 1%. The sequencing sample was made of PBMCs. Source of these receptors: a woman aged 18-35 years in good health and CMV-seronegative.

V gene TRBV19 combines with J gene TRBJ2-2, with TRBD1 matching 9 bases. The V and J ends lost 11 bases and 0 bases, in that order; junction bases with no gene match: 13. The CDR3 length is 17 residues. Germline V gene sequence: CDR1 LNHDA, CDR2 SQIVND (reference sequence). The CDR3 DNA reads as TGTGCCGTCTCGGACAGGGGTAGGTTCGCGAACACCGGGGAGCTGTTTTTT. This codes for CAVSDRGRFANTGELFF.

V is TRBV2 and J is TRBJ1-5; 7 bases map to TRBD1. This CDR3 spans 15 amino acids. From germline, CDR1 is SNHLY and CDR2 FYNNEI. V lost 6 bases, J lost 7 bases, and 12 bases stayed unmatched. CDR3 coding DNA: TGTGCCAGCAGAGGGACAGTTAGCCTCCAGCAGCCCCAGCATTTT. Translating it yields CASRGTVSLQQPQHF.

The CDR3 coding sequence is TGTGCCAGCAGTTCCAGGGACACCGGGGAGCTGTTTTTT. Its translation is CASSSRDTGELFF. The V and J genes are TRBV6-5 and TRBJ2-2; D is perhaps TRBD1 (5 bases). V was trimmed by 4 bases and J by 3 bases, leaving 6 bases between them. The CDR3 runs to 13 residues. Per the germline V gene, CDR1 is MNHEY and CDR2 is SVGAGI.

The genes are TRBV10-3 and TRBJ2-5; 9 nucleotides match TRBD2. V was clipped by 2 bases and J by 2 bases; unmatched bases: 6. CDR1 is ENHRY and CDR2 is SYGVKD in the germline V gene. The CDR3 consists of 16 residues. The CDR3 region has the DNA TGTGCCATCAGTGAGGGGAGCGGGGGGACTCAAGAGACCCAGTACTTC. Amino acids: CAISEGSGGTQETQYF.

CDR3: CASRTGFDSPLHF. The CDR3 DNA follows: TGTGCCAGCAGGACAGGGTTTGATTCACCCCTCCACTTT. The V and J genes are TRBV5-4 and TRBJ1-6, with TRBD1 matching over 7 bases. The CDR3 sequence is 13 residues long. The V gene end was trimmed by 5 bases and the J gene end by 8 bases; junction bases not matched to a gene: 4. The germline gives CDR1 SGHNT, CDR2 YYREEE (reference sequence).

This clone was counted a single time. J is TRBJ1-5 and V is TRBV11-2, with D possibly matching TRBD1 (6 bases). V was shortened by 0 bases and J by 6 bases, with 9 bases between the two germline ends. CDR1 and CDR2 from the germline V gene are SGHAT and FQNNGV. The CDR3 runs 14 residues. The CDR3 loop reads CASSLESRGQPQHF. The CDR3, as DNA: TGTGCCAGCAGCTTAGAGTCCAGGGGTCAGCCCCAGCATTTT.

J is TRBJ1-2 and V is TRBV19; a weak D match, TRBD1 (6 bases). In germline, CDR1 is LNHDA, CDR2 SQIVND (reference sequence). The CDR3 covers 17 residues. V was shortened by 4 bases and J by 4 bases, with 22 bases between the two germline ends. CDR3 DNA sequence: TGTGCCAGTAGTACCCAACCCACAGGGCGTTGGGGCTATGGCTACACCTTC. Residues: CASSTQPTGRWGYGYTF.

The rearrangement uses TRBV4-1 and TRBJ1-4, with D unclear. The CDR3 extends over 15 amino acids. Germline assignment: CDR1 MGHRA and CDR2 YSYEKL. Trimming pared 1 base from V and 8 bases from J, leaving 14 bases between. CDR3 region: CASSQATRGLEKLFF. The CDR3 nucleotides are TGCGCCAGCAGCCAAGCTACGAGAGGTCTCGAAAAACTGTTTTTT.

V gene TRBV28 combines with J gene TRBJ2-3, with a weak D call TRBD2 (6 bases). This CDR3 comprises 13 residues. Germline CDR1 and CDR2: MDHEN and SYDVKM. Trimming shortened V by 5 bases and J by 5 bases, and 11 bases separated the two germline ends. CDR3 sequence: CASSRFGGDTQYF. Here the CDR3 DNA reads TGTGCCAGCAGTCGCTTCGGGGGAGATACGCAGTATTTT.

The V call is TRBV20-1, the J call TRBJ1-2, with D unclear. The V gene's germline CDR1 is DFQATT and CDR2 SNEGSKA (reference sequence). Trimming stripped 3 bases from V and 8 bases from J, with 10 bases between. This CDR3 has 11 amino acids. In nucleotides, the CDR3 is TGCAGTGCTAGGTTACGGTGGGGCTACACCTTC. Its protein product is CSARLRWGYTF.

The chain couples TRBV5-6 to TRBJ1-4, with 9 bases identical to TRBD1. The length of the CDR3 is 15 residues. V lost 3 bases to trimming and J lost 2 bases; unmatched junction nucleotides: 2. Germline-derived CDR1 and CDR2 are SGHDT and YYEEEE. The CDR3 is CASSSGTGTNEKLFF. The CDR3 nucleotides are TGTGCCAGCAGCTCGGGGACAGGGACTAATGAAAAACTGTTTTTT.

This rearrangement joins TRBV6-5 to TRBJ1-2; a possible D gene is TRBD1 (6 bases). The CDR3 spans 14 residues. The germline V gene has CDR1 MNHEY and CDR2 SVGAGI. V was pared by 3 bases and J by 10 bases, with 18 bases between. The CDR3 loop reads CASSYTRGGSAYTF. The DNA for the CDR3 is TGTGCCAGCAGTTATACCCGGGGGGGCTCAGCCTACACCTTC.

This sequence joins TRBV11-3 and TRBJ1-1, with D unclear. CDR3 size: 15 residues. Per germline, CDR1 SGHNT and CDR2 YENEEA. Trimming removed 1 base at V and 6 bases at J, with 15 bases between. CDR3 nucleotide sequence: TGTGCCAGCAGCTTAGTTATAAATCCTCGCGCTGAAGCTTTCTTT. Encoded protein: CASSLVINPRAEAFF.

This chain joins TRBV18 and TRBJ2-2; D is possibly TRBD2 (5 bases). CDR3 size: 19 residues. Looked up from germline, CDR1 is KGHSH and CDR2 is LQKENI. Between the trimmed V and J ends, which lost 0 bases and 3 bases, there was a span of 20 bases. In nucleotides, the CDR3 is TGTGCCAGCTCACCACCTCTTGCGGCTCTACGGCGGGACACCGGGGAGCTGTTTTTT. This encodes CASSPPLAALRRDTGELFF.

This sequence joins TRBV6-4 and TRBJ2-1; TRBD2 agrees at 7 bases. Germline V gene data show CDR1 as MRHNA and CDR2 as SNTAGT. This CDR3 comprises 15 residues. After removal of 0 bases from V and 6 bases from J, the junction contained 5 bases not matched to a gene. Here the CDR3 DNA reads TGTGCCAGCAGTGACTCACTAAGCGGGGCCAATGAGCAGTTCTTC. It encodes CASSDSLSGANEQFF.

The chain employs TRBV5-4 and TRBJ2-4; TRBD2 is a possible D gene (7 bases). V was cut by 3 bases and J by 6 bases, with 19 bases left in between. In germline, CDR1 is SGHNT, CDR2 YYREEE (reference sequence). This CDR3 region has 16 residues. CDR3 loop: CASSWGGAFDGNIQYF. The DNA of the CDR3 is TGTGCCAGCAGCTGGGGGGGGGCGTTTGATGGAAACATTCAGTACTTC.

In its sample, this clone was seen a few times. This chain connects TRBV15 to TRBJ2-2; 7 bases are a match to TRBD2. CDR1 is LNHNV and CDR2 is YYDKDF in the germline V gene (reference sequence). There are 15 residues in the CDR3. V lost 3 bases to trimming and J lost 7 bases; unmatched junction nucleotides: 8. CDR3 loop: CATSRLAEGSGELFF. The CDR3 DNA reads TGTGCCACCAGCAGGCTAGCGGAGGGTAGCGGGGAGCTGTTTTTT.

This sequence joins TRBV10-2 and TRBJ1-2; maybe TRBD1 (6 bases). Per the germline V gene, CDR1 is WSHSY and CDR2 is SAAADI. The CDR3 has 17 amino acids. Trimming took 0 bases from V and 1 from J, leaving 15 bases between them. The CDR3 nucleotides are TGCGCCAGCAGTGAGTCTGGGGGCCTGGCGCTTAACTATGGCTACACCTTC. Translation: CASSESGGLALNYGYTF.

The J gene is TRBJ2-7, the V gene TRBV7-9; TRBD1 is a possible D gene (6 bases). The CDR3 sequence is 14 residues long. The V end lost 6 bases, the J end lost 2 bases, and 14 bases lay between the germline ends. Germline V gene lookup returns CDR1 SEHNR and CDR2 FQNEAQ (reference sequence). CDR3 loop: CASRPPGQAYEQYF. Here the CDR3 DNA reads TGTGCCAGCAGGCCCCCGGGACAAGCCTACGAGCAGTACTTC.

The chain links TRBV19 to TRBJ1-1, with D perhaps TRBD1 (6 bases). The CDR3 consists of 15 residues. The ends were cut back, 6 bases at V and 1 base at J, with 15 bases in the middle. In germline, CDR1 is LNHDA, CDR2 SQIVND (reference sequence). The chain's CDR3 is CASSDFRGSNTEAFF. CDR3 coding DNA: TGTGCCAGTAGCGACTTCAGGGGCTCGAACACTGAAGCTTTCTTT.

The V call is TRBV27, the J call TRBJ2-3; D gene ambiguous. This CDR3 has 15 amino acids. The V gene's germline CDR1 is MNHEY and CDR2 SMNVEV (reference sequence). V was shortened by 5 bases and J by 2 bases, with 14 bases between the two germline ends. The CDR3 spells CASSPRLSYTDTQYF. DNA for the CDR3: TGTGCCAGCAGTCCGCGTCTTTCGTACACAGATACGCAGTATTTT.

V usage is TRBV5-1 and J usage is TRBJ1-2; 9 bases align to TRBD1. Per the germline V gene, CDR1 is SGHRS and CDR2 is YFSETQ. Trimming cost V 7 bases and J 7 bases; bases outside gene matches: 14. This CDR3 is built from 15 residues. CDR3 region: CASRQTPGQGRGYTF. The CDR3 DNA reads TGCGCCAGCCGACAAACTCCGGGACAGGGTCGTGGCTACACCTTC. Full variable domain (outside the CDR3, taken from reference TRBV5-1 and TRBJ1-2): KAGVTQTPRYLIKTRGQQVTLSCSPISGHRSVSWYQQTPGQGLQFLFEYFSETQRNKGNFPGRFSGRQFSNSRSEMNVSTLELGDSALYLCASRQTPGQGRGYTFGSGTRLTVV.

The chain links TRBV28 to TRBJ2-1; 9 bases match TRBD2. The V gene's germline CDR1 is MDHEN and CDR2 SYDVKM. V gave up 1 base and J gave up 10 bases; unmatched junction bases: 8. CDR3 length: 15 amino acids. In DNA form, the CDR3 reads TGTGCCAGCAGTTTATTGCTAGCGGGGTTAGGCGAGCAGTTCTTC. Translating it yields CASSLLLAGLGEQFF.

The chain couples TRBV7-3 to TRBJ2-3; D is perhaps TRBD2 (7 bases). V was pared by 5 bases and J by 6 bases, with 18 bases between. The CDR3 sequence is 15 residues long. Per the germline V gene, CDR1 is SGHTA and CDR2 is FQGTGA. CDR3 coding DNA: TGTGCCAGCAGCCCAGCTGGGGGGGCTCGCGATACGCAGTATTTT. Translation: CASSPAGGARDTQYF.

CDR3 bases: TGCGCCAGCAGTGATTCTGGACAGGGGGCTTCCGGCGGGGAGCTGTTTTTT. As protein: CASSDSGQGASGGELFF. The rearrangement uses TRBV10-1 and TRBJ2-2; TRBD1 matches 11 bases. The V and J ends lost 3 bases and 7 bases, in that order; junction bases with no gene match: 10. Germline V gives CDR1 WNHNN, CDR2 SYGVQD (reference sequence). CDR3 length: 17 amino acids.

This clone was recorded a few times. This sequence joins TRBV6-1 and TRBJ1-1; weak D call: TRBD1 (6 bases). V was clipped by 7 bases and J by 0 bases, with 15 bases between them. CDR1 and CDR2 from the germline V gene are MNHNS and SASEGT. The CDR3 is made up of 15 amino acids. CDR3 DNA: TGTGCCAGCAAAGTCTGGACAGATATGAACACTGAAGCTTTCTTT. This encodes CASKVWTDMNTEAFF.

This chain connects TRBV9 to TRBJ2-7; weak D call: TRBD1 (7 bases). CDR3 length: 13 residues. Per germline, CDR1 SGDLS and CDR2 YYNGEE. The V end lost 3 bases, the J end lost 7 bases, and 14 bases lay between the germline ends. CDR3 sequence: CASSDYSGGEQYF. In DNA form, the CDR3 reads TGTGCCAGCAGCGATTACTCAGGGGGGGAGCAGTACTTC. The entire variable domain, with the rest obtained from reference TRBV9 and TRBJ2-7, is as follows: DSGVTQTPKHLITATGQRVTLRCSPRSGDLSVYWYQQSLDQGLQFLIQYYNGEERAKGNILERFSAQQFPDLHSELNLSSLELGDSALYFCASSDYSGGEQYFGPGTRLTVT.

This clone was seen a handful of times. The rearrangement joins TRBV6-5 to TRBJ2-2; D is undetermined. The V end was cut by 5 bases, the J end by 0 bases, with 7 bases between. Germline assignment: CDR1 MNHEY and CDR2 SVGAGI. This CDR3 has 14 amino acids. CDR3 region: CASSPGPNTGELFF. The CDR3 region has the DNA TGTGCCAGCAGTCCTGGGCCGAACACCGGGGAGCTGTTTTTT.